Presented here are 25 T cell receptor beta chains from one specimen sequenced in a study of regulatory T cells in long-lasting Graves disease. Time point noted: newly diagnosed GD, antithyroid drugs for less than 3 months. RNA from PBMCs was the source of the TCR library. Arm-PCR of CDR3 regions and iRepertoire HTBI primers were used to build TCR beta libraries. TCRdb reanalysed the multiplex PCR reads using MiXCR and keeps one entry per CDR3 protein. The sample holds around 480,000 distinct CDR3 sequences; around 15% are singletons and the top ten take more than 9%. This sample also belongs to another study, concerning T cells in Graves' hyperthyroidism and ophthalmopathy.

The material was peripheral blood mononuclear cells (PBMCs), obtained at new diagnosis, from a patient treated with antithyroid drugs. All receptors derive from a man aged 35-49 years with Graves disease.

This clonotype showed up many times. The V and J genes are TRBV30 and TRBJ1-6; D is undetermined. Trimming left V 3 bases short and J 9 bases short, with 15 bases between. The CDR3 is 14 amino acids. From germline, CDR1 is GTSNPN and CDR2 SVGIG (reference sequence). The CDR3: CAWSPSGSGSPLHF. In DNA form, the CDR3 reads TGTGCCTGGAGCCCCTCGGGCTCGGGTTCACCCCTCCACTTT.

This clonotype came up many times. The J gene is TRBJ2-7, the V gene TRBV6-1, with D uncertain. CDR1 MNHNS and CDR2 SASEGT come from the germline V gene. The CDR3 runs to 14 residues. Deletions cut 3 bases from V and 5 bases from J, with 14 bases between. The CDR3 DNA follows: TGTGCCAGCAGTGACCCACGAGGACGGGACGAGCAGTACTTC. Its protein is CASSDPRGRDEQYF.

The chain is built from TRBV6-5 and TRBJ2-7; D tentatively reads TRBD1 or TRBD2 (5 bases each). V lost 3 bases and J 6 bases, leaving 9 bases between the germline ends. Per the germline V gene, CDR1 is MNHEY and CDR2 is SVGAGI. The CDR3 consists of 12 residues. The CDR3 region has the DNA TGTGCCAGCAGTTATCAGGGACGCGAGCAGTACTTC. Translation gives CASSYQGREQYF.

This clonotype was seen many times. V gene TRBV7-9 combines with J gene TRBJ2-4; D possibly uses TRBD1 or TRBD2 (7 bases each). In germline, CDR1 is SEHNR, CDR2 FQNEAQ (reference sequence). The V gene lost 5 bases and the J gene lost 3 bases, with 17 bases spanning the gap. CDR3 length: 16 amino acids. The CDR3 nucleotides read TGTGCCAGCAGCGGCAGGGGGGGGATTGGCAAAAACATTCAGTACTTC. It is translated as CASSGRGGIGKNIQYF.

This clonotype was observed at least ten times. The chain joins TRBV28 to TRBJ2-7; 8 bases match TRBD1. Germline V gene sequence: CDR1 MDHEN, CDR2 SYDVKM. The CDR3 is 15 residues long. The trim removed 6 bases at V and 0 bases at J, leaving 7 bases unmatched. In DNA, the CDR3 is TGTGCCAGCAGCTCCCAGGGGGCTAGCTCCTACGAGCAGTACTTC. Its protein product is CASSSQGASSYEQYF.

In this sample, this clonotype turned up many times. The V and J genes are TRBV2 and TRBJ2-2, with D unclear. The V end was cut by 3 bases, the J end by 4 bases, with 12 bases between. The germline V gene encodes CDR1 SNHLY and CDR2 FYNNEI. The CDR3 totals 15 residues. Here the CDR3 DNA reads TGTGCCAGCAGTGAGGTAGTCAGCTCCACCGGGGAGCTGTTTTTT. Translation: CASSEVVSSTGELFF.

The chain combines TRBV12-3 or TRBV12-4 with TRBJ1-2; 10 bases map to TRBD1. The CDR3 is 16 amino acids. The J segment lost 7 bases and the V segment lost 4 bases, leaving 12 bases of the junction unmatched. CDR3 nucleotide sequence: TGTGCCAGCAGTTCGCAGGCGGGACAGGGGTGGGTTGGCTACACCTTC. The encoded protein is CASSSQAGQGWVGYTF.

This clonotype came up many times. The chain carries TRBV7-9 and TRBJ1-1, with 7 bases identical to TRBD1. CDR1 and CDR2 from the germline V gene are SEHNR and FQNEAQ (reference sequence). The CDR3 totals 15 residues. The trim removed 5 bases at V and 4 bases at J, leaving 10 bases unmatched. This chain's CDR3 is CASSPEGASGTEAFF. CDR3 DNA: TGTGCCAGCAGCCCCGAGGGGGCTTCGGGCACTGAAGCTTTCTTT.

This clonotype appeared a few times. CDR3 bases: TGCAGCACAATCGGACTAGCGGAGACCCAGTACTTC. Translating gives CSTIGLAETQYF. J is TRBJ2-5 and V is TRBV29-1, with 9 bases identical to TRBD2. Germline CDR1 SQVTM, CDR2 ANQGSEA. Trimming removed 8 bases from V and 5 bases from J; junction bases left unmatched: 6. The CDR3 has 12 residues.

This clonotype has ten or more counts. The chain couples TRBV5-1 to TRBJ1-1; a possible D gene is TRBD1 (5 bases). Germline assignment: CDR1 SGHRS and CDR2 YFSETQ. Trimming removed 2 bases at V and 0 bases at J, with 11 bases between. The CDR3 length is 15 residues. This CDR3 is CASSFRGDMNTEAFF. Written as DNA, the CDR3 is TGCGCCAGCAGCTTCCGAGGGGATATGAACACTGAAGCTTTCTTT. The full variable domain, with the rest looked up from reference TRBV5-1 and TRBJ1-1, is KAGVTQTPRYLIKTRGQQVTLSCSPISGHRSVSWYQQTPGQGLQFLFEYFSETQRNKGNFPGRFSGRQFSNSRSEMNVSTLELGDSALYLCASSFRGDMNTEAFFGQGTRLTVV.

This clonotype has a handful of counts. At one of its ends the junction is not consistent with the germline gene, which may arise from a read error. V gene TRBV5-1 combines with J gene TRBJ2-3; D is possibly TRBD1 (6 bases). TRBJ2-1 matches the DNA end more closely, so the J call is doubtful. Germline CDR1 SGHRS, CDR2 YFSETQ. CDR3 size: 12 residues. CDR3 DNA sequence: TGCGCCGGCAGCCAGGGACACCTAGAGCAGTTCTTC. Protein sequence: CAGSQGHLEQFF.

This sequence joins TRBV20-1 and TRBJ2-7; 10 nucleotides match TRBD2. CDR1 is DFQATT, CDR2 SNEGSKA, per germline (reference sequence). There are 15 residues in the CDR3. With 0 bases clipped from V and 0 bases from J, the junction kept 2 bases outside the gene matches. CDR3 protein: CSARETSGASYEQYF. The CDR3 DNA reads TGCAGTGCTAGAGAAACTAGCGGGGCCTCCTACGAGCAGTACTTC.

This clonotype was recorded at least ten times. This chain connects TRBV28 to TRBJ2-7; TRBD1 might be the D (5 bases). CDR1 and CDR2 from the germline V gene are MDHEN and SYDVKM. V lost 5 bases and J 5 bases, leaving 13 bases between the germline ends. This CDR3 has 13 residues. The CDR3 bases are TGTGCCAGCAGTCCCCCCTTCAGGGACGAGCAGTACTTC. Translating gives CASSPPFRDEQYF.

In its sample, this clonotype was seen a few times. The chain combines TRBV12-3 or TRBV12-4 with TRBJ1-6; no clear D gene. Trimming took 5 bases from V and 8 from J, leaving 19 bases between them. The CDR3 runs 16 residues. The chain's CDR3 is CASSPTIPRRDSPLHF. CDR3 in DNA: TGTGCCAGCAGTCCAACGATTCCCCGGCGGGATTCACCCCTCCACTTT.

The genes are TRBV6-2 or TRBV6-3 and TRBJ1-5, with unresolved D. The germline CDR1 and CDR2 sequences are MNHEY and SVGEGT. Trimming removed 6 bases at V and 7 bases at J, with 13 bases between. The CDR3 extends over 13 amino acids. The CDR3 coding sequence is TGTGCCAGCAGCCTGACACCGGGCCAGCCCCAGCATTTT. Residues: CASSLTPGQPQHF.

This clonotype was seen a handful of times. The J gene is TRBJ1-5, the V gene TRBV4-1; possible D gene TRBD1, 5 bases. Germline assignment: CDR1 MGHRA and CDR2 YSYEKL. The length of the CDR3 is 15 residues. The V end was cut by 1 base, the J end by 7 bases, with 14 bases between. The CDR3 bases are TGCGCCAGCAGCCAAGTCGGGGGAGTTCAACAGCCCCAGCATTTT. Its protein product is CASSQVGGVQQPQHF.

This clonotype was seen ten or more times. This sequence joins TRBV20-1 and TRBJ2-1, with 7 bases fitting TRBD2. This CDR3 spans 16 amino acids. CDR1 DFQATT and CDR2 SNEGSKA come from the germline V gene (reference sequence). The V gene end was trimmed by 4 bases and the J gene end by 2 bases; junction bases not matched to a gene: 11. The CDR3 DNA reads as TGCAGTGCTACCTCTAAGCGGGACCGACCCTACAATGAGCAGTTCTTC. Amino acid sequence: CSATSKRDRPYNEQFF.

V gene TRBV5-8 combines with J gene TRBJ2-7; maybe TRBD2 (6 bases). Looked up from germline, CDR1 is SGHTS and CDR2 is YDEGEE. V gave up 0 bases and J gave up 0 bases, with 16 bases separating them. The CDR3 runs to 17 residues. CDR3 DNA sequence: TGTGCCAGCAGCTTGGCCCGGTTAGCGACTAGCTCCTACGAGCAGTACTTC. Translated: CASSLARLATSSYEQYF.

The chain carries TRBV28 and TRBJ2-7; D is possibly TRBD1 (6 bases). This CDR3 is 15 amino acids long. Germline V gene data show CDR1 as MDHEN and CDR2 as SYDVKM. The ends were cut back, 4 bases at V and 3 bases at J, with 16 bases in the middle. The CDR3 loop is CASSSGTSRHYEQYF. CDR3 DNA: TGTGCCAGCAGTTCCGGGACATCGAGGCACTACGAGCAGTACTTC.

This clonotype was seen many times. The chain recombines TRBV28 with TRBJ1-2; D unresolved. The germline V gene has CDR1 MDHEN and CDR2 SYDVKM. Trimming left V 5 bases short and J 2 bases short, with 18 bases between. This CDR3 has 16 residues. CDR3 DNA: TGTGCCAGCAGTCCTCTTACCCTCTCAGAGAACTATGGCTACACCTTC. Translation gives CASSPLTLSENYGYTF.

The chain uses TRBV11-2 and TRBJ2-2, with D hard to call. Trimming removed 4 bases at V and 1 base at J, with 7 bases between. Germline V gene sequence: CDR1 SGHAT, CDR2 FQNNGV. The CDR3 sequence is 14 residues long. The CDR3 is CASSSRQNTGELFF. The CDR3 bases are TGTGCCAGCAGCTCTAGACAGAACACCGGGGAGCTGTTTTTT. The full variable domain, with the rest looked up from reference TRBV11-2 and TRBJ2-2, is EAGVAQSPRYKIIEKRQSVAFWCNPISGHATLYWYQQILGQGPKLLIQFQNNGVVDDSQLPKDRFSAERLKGVDSTLKIQPAKLEDSAVYLCASSSRQNTGELFFGEGSRLTVL.

This clonotype was observed at least ten times. Relative to the germline gene, one junction end is altered; a read error may explain this. The V call is TRBV7-7, the J call TRBJ2-5, with 8 positions matching TRBD2. CDR1 is SSHAT, CDR2 FNYEAQ, per germline (reference sequence). The CDR3 runs 14 residues. The CDR3 sequence: CASSPSGYQETQYF. The CDR3 nucleotides are TGTGCTAGCAGCCCTAGCGGGTACCAAGAGACCCAGTACTTC.

This clonotype was observed at least ten times. The V and J genes are TRBV15 and TRBJ2-7; perhaps TRBD1 as D (6 bases). The CDR3 has 16 residues. V was cut by 3 bases and J by 2 bases, with 17 bases left in between. Germline V gene data show CDR1 as LNHNV and CDR2 as YYDKDF (reference sequence). CDR3 loop: CATSSLEYRDAYEQYF. The CDR3 DNA reads TGTGCCACCAGCAGTCTAGAATACAGGGACGCCTACGAGCAGTACTTC.

This clonotype was observed at least ten times. The rearrangement links TRBV7-3 to TRBJ2-5, with 13 bases fitting TRBD2. V lost 5 bases, J lost 7 bases, and 4 bases stayed unmatched. Per germline, CDR1 SGHTA and CDR2 FQGTGA. This CDR3 region has 14 residues. The chain's CDR3 is CASSVGLAGATQYF. The CDR3 DNA reads TGTGCCAGCAGCGTCGGACTAGCGGGGGCGACCCAGTACTTC.

This clonotype showed up many times. This sequence joins TRBV5-1 and TRBJ2-1; TRBD2 matches 10 bases. This CDR3 region has 15 residues. With 5 bases clipped from V and 7 bases from J, the junction kept 9 bases outside the gene matches. CDR1 and CDR2 from the germline V gene are SGHRS and YFSETQ. The CDR3 protein is CASRQREGRENEQFF. The DNA of the CDR3 is TGCGCCAGCAGACAGCGGGAGGGCCGGGAAAATGAGCAGTTCTTC.